This TCR beta chain was sequenced during a study of radiotherapy plus CTLA-4 blockade in lung cancer. Across the whole study: Around 19% of patients responded objectively, and 25% to 40% achieved disease control.

This clone was seen a few times. The data were produced by immunoSEQ multiplex PCR, yet TCRdb's version contains in-frame clones alone and is incomplete. The data hold more than 95,000 clones, with roughly 74% observed a single time. Germline V lookup: CDR1 SEHNR, CDR2 FQNEAQ (reference sequence). The CDR3 consists of 13 residues. Trimming stripped 5 bases from V and 10 bases from J, with 12 bases between. The source material was peripheral blood, sampled from a patient treated with radiotherapy plus ipilimumab. The receptor's source is a human donor with non-small cell lung cancer who had a partial response to radiotherapy plus ipilimumab. Some clones in this sample may be carry-over from other donors' samples. V gene TRBV7-9 combines with J gene TRBJ1-6; the D gene is possibly TRBD1 (5 bases). CDR3 residues: CASSNGGGSPLHF. CDR3 bases: TGTGCCAGCAGCAACGGGGGAGGCTCACCCCTCCACTTT.